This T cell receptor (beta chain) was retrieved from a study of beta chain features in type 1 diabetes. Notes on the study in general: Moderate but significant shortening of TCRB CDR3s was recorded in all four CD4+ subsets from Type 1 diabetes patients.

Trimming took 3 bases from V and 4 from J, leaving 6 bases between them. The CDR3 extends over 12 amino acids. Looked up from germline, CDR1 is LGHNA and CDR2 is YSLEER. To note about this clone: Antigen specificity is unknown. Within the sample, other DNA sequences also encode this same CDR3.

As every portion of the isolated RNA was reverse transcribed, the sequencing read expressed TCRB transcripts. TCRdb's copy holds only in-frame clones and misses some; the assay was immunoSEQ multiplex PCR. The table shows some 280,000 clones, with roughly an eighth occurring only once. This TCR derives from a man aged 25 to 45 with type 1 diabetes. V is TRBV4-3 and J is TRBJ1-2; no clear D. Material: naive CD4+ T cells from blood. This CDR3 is CASSQDSYGYTF. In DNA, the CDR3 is TGCGCCAGCAGCCAGGACTCCTATGGCTACACCTTC.